The clone carrying this T cell receptor beta chain was picked up a small number of times. Its target is not known. This sample was included in a study of identical twins. Study results and limitations: A cross-sectional statistical analysis, not follow-up of the same donors, supported the conclusions.

V lost 0 bases, J lost 4 bases, and 11 bases lay in between. The CDR3 spans 15 residues. Per germline, CDR1 MNHEY and CDR2 SMNVEV (reference sequence). It was template switching that added a universal primer site, and there were unique molecular identifiers on the cDNA. One entry per CDR3 protein results from TCRdb running MiXCR on the 5' RACE reads. In the table there are approximately 1.8 million distinct CDR3 sequences, about 32% of which are singletons. What was sequenced was cord blood. The sequence derives from a newborn girl in good health. The genes are TRBV27 and TRBJ2-3; D perhaps matches TRBD2 (6 bases). CDR3 residues: CASSLSSSGADTQYF. As DNA, the CDR3 is TGTGCCAGCAGTTTATCCTCCTCGGGGGCAGATACGCAGTATTTT.